The clone carrying this TCR beta chain is a singleton in its sample. Its antigen is currently unknown. The record originates from a study of shared clonotypes between healthy human individuals. Measured with immunoSEQ multiplex PCR; TCRdb has only the in-frame clones, and not every one. This table has around 720,000 clones, 73% appearing once. The healthy adult donors were HIV-negative and reported no recent acute infections or vaccinations. Caucasian adults living in Nashville, Tennessee, provided all samples. From germline, CDR1 is ENHRY and CDR2 SYGVKD. Trimming removed 10 bases from V and 0 bases from J; junction bases left unmatched: 8. The CDR3 has 15 amino acids. Findings and caveats of the study: The low donor count limited represented genetic and exposure-history diversity. Relative to their counterparts shared across all four donors, non-shared clonotypes exhibited diminished generation probabilities.

Sequencing used memory CD4+ T cells sorted from blood. Subset in this sample: CD45RA-negative fraction. The sequence derives from a woman under 40 in good health. The J gene is TRBJ2-2, the V gene TRBV10-3, with 7 bases matching TRBD2. The CDR3 sequence: CATGRSDPNTGELFF. Written as DNA, the CDR3 is TGTGCCACCGGGAGGTCAGATCCGAACACCGGGGAGCTGTTTTTT.